These 9 T cell receptor beta chains came from one sample sequenced in a study of T-cell reconstitution after alpha-beta-depleted transplantation in children. Preparing the TCRbeta library involved the use of unique molecular identifiers. TCRdb re-called the PCR reads with MiXCR, one entry per CDR3 protein. The top ten hold 14% of the sample, which has some 550,000 distinct CDR3 sequences, about 21% seen once. The source material was PBMCs, mostly from graft donor cells, sampled 360 days after TCRalphabeta/CD19-depleted stem cell transplant. The receptors were gathered from a boy in the first two years of life who had a stem cell transplant for acute myeloid leukemia, so the T cells may come from the graft donor.

The rearrangement uses TRBV27 and TRBJ2-1; D remains unclear. The germline V and J ends were trimmed by 5 bases and 4 bases, with 12 bases remaining between them. The CDR3 loop spans 14 amino acids. Looked up from germline, CDR1 is MNHEY and CDR2 is SMNVEV (reference sequence). CDR3 residues: CASSPARDYNEQFF. In DNA form, the CDR3 reads TGTGCCAGCAGTCCAGCTAGGGATTACAATGAGCAGTTCTTC.

This CDR3 is CAWSVTGTYEQYF. The DNA for the CDR3 is TGTGCCTGGAGTGTAACGGGAACCTACGAGCAGTACTTC. V usage is TRBV30 and J usage is TRBJ2-7; TRBD2 might be the D (5 bases). Germline-derived CDR1 and CDR2 are GTSNPN and SVGIG (reference sequence). Trimming left V 0 bases short and J 2 bases short, with 8 bases between. This CDR3 has 13 residues.

This clonotype has only a few counts. The rearrangement links TRBV25-1 to TRBJ2-3; weak D call: TRBD1 (6 bases). The germline V gene encodes CDR1 MGHDK and CDR2 SYGVNS. The CDR3 contains 18 residues. The germline V and J ends were trimmed by 2 bases and 3 bases, with 21 bases remaining between them. DNA of the CDR3: TGTGCCAGCAGTGAAGGCCCAGCGGCAGGGGCGGAGACAGATACGCAGTATTTT. It codes for CASSEGPAAGAETDTQYF.

This clonotype has more than one count but fewer than ten. The rearrangement links TRBV5-1 to TRBJ2-1; D possibly matches TRBD1 or TRBD2 (5 bases each). Trimming cost V 7 bases and J 5 bases, with 22 bases left between them. Germline V gene lookup returns CDR1 SGHRS and CDR2 YFSETQ. The CDR3 consists of 16 residues. CDR3 sequence reads: CASGRTFGTDNNEQFF. The DNA of the CDR3 is TGCGCCAGCGGCCGGACTTTCGGGACGGATAACAATGAGCAGTTCTTC. Together with reference TRBV5-1 and TRBJ2-1, the CDR3 gives the full variable domain: KAGVTQTPRYLIKTRGQQVTLSCSPISGHRSVSWYQQTPGQGLQFLFEYFSETQRNKGNFPGRFSGRQFSNSRSEMNVSTLELGDSALYLCASGRTFGTDNNEQFFGPGTRLTVL.

This clonotype was seen many times. V usage is TRBV11-2 and J usage is TRBJ2-1; 7 positions match TRBD2. J gave up 9 bases and V 1 base, and 12 bases lay outside the gene matches. The CDR3 consists of 16 residues. Looked up from germline, CDR1 is SGHAT and CDR2 is FQNNGV. Written as DNA, the CDR3 is TGTGCCAGCAGCTTAGCGTTTCGGCGGGGGTACGGTGAGCAGTTCTTC. It yields the protein CASSLAFRRGYGEQFF.

The rearrangement uses TRBV29-1 and TRBJ1-3; D unresolved. The germline CDR1 and CDR2 sequences are SQVTM and ANQGSEA. This CDR3 region has 18 residues. V lost 0 bases and J 0 bases, leaving 18 bases between the germline ends. The CDR3 region is CSVEEARGSNPSGNTIYF. Written as DNA, the CDR3 is TGCAGCGTTGAAGAGGCGCGCGGCAGTAACCCCTCTGGAAACACCATATATTTT.

A few counts support this clonotype. The chain combines TRBV30 with TRBJ2-1; D possibly corresponds to TRBD1 (6 bases). Per the germline V gene, CDR1 is GTSNPN and CDR2 is SVGIG (reference sequence). CDR3 size: 16 residues. V lost 4 bases to trimming and J lost 6 bases, with 22 bases between them. The CDR3 bases are TGTGCCTGGAAAGTTCTGGACAGAAGCTGGAGCAATGAGCAGTTCTTC. This sequence encodes CAWKVLDRSWSNEQFF.

The chain has TRBV24-1 and TRBJ2-5, with 7 bases identical to TRBD2. The CDR3 contains 12 residues. Germline V gene sequence: CDR1 KGHDR, CDR2 SFDVKD. Trimming cost V 9 bases and J 3 bases; bases outside gene matches: 3. CDR3 residues: CATRGDEETQYF. CDR3 nucleotide sequence: TGTGCCACCCGGGGGGATGAAGAGACCCAGTACTTC.

This clonotype was counted only a few times. The chain couples TRBV6-1 to TRBJ1-1; D is perhaps TRBD1 (5 bases). CDR1 and CDR2 from the germline V gene are MNHNS and SASEGT. The CDR3 is made up of 15 amino acids. Deletions cut 6 bases from V and 2 bases from J, with 16 bases between. The CDR3, as DNA: TGTGCCAGCAGCGGAAATACAGGACCTAACACTGAAGCTTTCTTT. Translation: CASSGNTGPNTEAFF.